This T cell receptor (beta chain) derives from a study of shared clonotypes between healthy human individuals. This CDR3 region has 15 residues. Germline trimming cut 1 base from V and 12 bases from J; bases unmatched to any gene: 14. Germline V gives CDR1 MGHRA, CDR2 YSYEKL. Naive CD8 cells, CD45RO-negative and positively selected for CCR7, excluded terminally differentiated effector memory CD45RA+ cells. The study enrolled healthy HIV-negative adults without recent acute infections or vaccinations as donors. Profiled with immunoSEQ multiplex PCR; TCRdb holds only in-frame clones, not every one. The data contain roughly 2.1 million clones, 85% to 95% of them singletons. Study-level findings and limits: Naive subsets generally had larger estimated richness than memory subsets. The low donor count limited represented genetic and exposure-history diversity.

As regards this clone: No antigen is known for it.

The rearrangement joins TRBV4-1 to TRBJ2-7; 8 nucleotides line up with TRBD1. The receptor was derived from a man aged 18-30 years in good health. Some clones in this sample may be carry-over from other donors' samples. Sequencing used naive CD8+ T cells from PBMCs. CDR3 residues: CASSQAWTGRNKAYF. DNA for the CDR3: TGCGCCAGCAGCCAAGCCTGGACAGGGCGCAACAAGGCGTACTTC.